This TCR beta chain came from a study of CD8 T cells in Susac syndrome. Overall study context: Eight or nine of the sequenced Susac syndrome patients were in remission, and more than 5 had active disease.

General study findings and limits: The number of individuals included in the study's TCR sequencing and HLA analysis was acknowledged as relatively small.

Both CD4+ and CD8+ T cells were negatively isolated, and TEMRA cells underwent FACS enrichment. Trimming pared 0 bases from V and 6 bases from J, leaving 13 bases between. CDR1 SGHRS and CDR2 YFSETQ come from the germline V gene. This CDR3 is built from 14 residues. With random hexamers, reverse transcription was performed on about 0.5 to 1 ug of RNA. MiXCR was run by TCRdb on the immunoSEQ multiplex PCR reads, yielding one entry per CDR3 protein. This table has 84,000 or so distinct CDR3 sequences, 95% to 97% appearing once. Turning to this clonotype: What it recognizes is unknown.

This receptor was identified in a human donor with Susac syndrome. The rearrangement uses TRBV5-1 and TRBJ2-7, with D possibly TRBD2 on 6 matching bases. Material for sequencing was CD8+ T cells from PBMCs. The CDR3 coding sequence is TGCGCCAGCAGCTTGGCCGGAGGGACCCGCGAGCAGTACTTC. It specifies CASSLAGGTREQYF.